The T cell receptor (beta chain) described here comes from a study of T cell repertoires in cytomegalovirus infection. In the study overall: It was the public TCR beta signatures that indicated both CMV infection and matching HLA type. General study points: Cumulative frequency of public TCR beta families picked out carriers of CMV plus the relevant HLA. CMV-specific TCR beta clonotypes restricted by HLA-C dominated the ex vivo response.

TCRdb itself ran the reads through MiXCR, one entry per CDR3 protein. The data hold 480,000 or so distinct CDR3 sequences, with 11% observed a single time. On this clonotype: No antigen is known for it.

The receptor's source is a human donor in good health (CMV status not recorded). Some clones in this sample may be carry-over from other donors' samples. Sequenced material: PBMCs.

CDR3 nucleotides: TGCAGCGTTGTGGAAGGGGGCTTGGGCAATCAGCCCCAGCATTTT. Translating gives CSVVEGGLGNQPQHF. The chain uses TRBV29-1 and TRBJ1-5; 7 positions agree with TRBD1. The V and J ends lost 4 bases and 2 bases, in that order; junction bases with no gene match: 8. The V gene's germline CDR1 is SQVTM and CDR2 ANQGSEA. This CDR3 has 15 amino acids.